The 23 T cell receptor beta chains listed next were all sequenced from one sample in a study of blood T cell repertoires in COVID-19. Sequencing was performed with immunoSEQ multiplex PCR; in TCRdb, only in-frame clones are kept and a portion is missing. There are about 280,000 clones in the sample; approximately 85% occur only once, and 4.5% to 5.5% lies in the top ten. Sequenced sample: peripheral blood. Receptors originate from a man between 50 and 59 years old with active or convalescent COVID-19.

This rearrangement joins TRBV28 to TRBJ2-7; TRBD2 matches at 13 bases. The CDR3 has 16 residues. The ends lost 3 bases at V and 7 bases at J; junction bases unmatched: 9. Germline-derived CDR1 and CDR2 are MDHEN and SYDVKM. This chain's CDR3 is CASSLTSGRSPGEQYF. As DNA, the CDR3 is TGTGCCAGCAGTTTGACTAGCGGGAGGTCCCCTGGGGAGCAGTACTTC.

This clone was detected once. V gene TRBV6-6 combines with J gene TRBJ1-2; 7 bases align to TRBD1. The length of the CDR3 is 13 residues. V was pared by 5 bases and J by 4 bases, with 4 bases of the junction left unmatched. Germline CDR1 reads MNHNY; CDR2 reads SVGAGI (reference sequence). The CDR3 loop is CASSPGGVYGYTF. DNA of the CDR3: TGTGCCAGCAGTCCAGGGGGTGTCTATGGCTACACCTTC.

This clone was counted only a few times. CDR3 amino acids: CASHSGRRNEQYF. DNA for the CDR3: TGTGCCAGCCATAGCGGGAGGAGGAACGAGCAGTACTTC. This sequence joins TRBV11-2 and TRBJ2-7, with TRBD2 matching over 10 bases. The CDR3 sequence is 13 residues long. The germline gives CDR1 SGHAT, CDR2 FQNNGV. V lost 8 bases to trimming and J lost 5 bases; unmatched junction nucleotides: 6.

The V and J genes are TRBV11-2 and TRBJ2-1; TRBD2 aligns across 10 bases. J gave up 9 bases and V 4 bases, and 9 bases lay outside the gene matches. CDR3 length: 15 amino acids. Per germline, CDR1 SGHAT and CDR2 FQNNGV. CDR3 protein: CASSSSGGANGEQFF. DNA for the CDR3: TGTGCCAGCAGCTCAAGCGGGGGGGCGAATGGTGAGCAGTTCTTC.

The CDR3 loop reads CASSFLGQETQYF. The CDR3 DNA reads as TGTGCCAGCAGCTTCCTCGGGCAAGAGACCCAGTACTTC. The genes are TRBV16 and TRBJ2-5; unclear D gene. V lost 5 bases to trimming and J lost 2 bases, with 9 bases between them. The CDR3 is made up of 13 amino acids. Germline lookup yields CDR1 KGHSY and CDR2 FQNENV.

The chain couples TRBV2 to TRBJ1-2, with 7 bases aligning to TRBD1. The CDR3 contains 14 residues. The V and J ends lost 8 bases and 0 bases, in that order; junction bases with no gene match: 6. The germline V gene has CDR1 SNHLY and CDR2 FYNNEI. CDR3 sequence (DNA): TGTGCCAGCTTACAGGGGACCTCTAACTATGGCTACACCTTC. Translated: CASLQGTSNYGYTF.

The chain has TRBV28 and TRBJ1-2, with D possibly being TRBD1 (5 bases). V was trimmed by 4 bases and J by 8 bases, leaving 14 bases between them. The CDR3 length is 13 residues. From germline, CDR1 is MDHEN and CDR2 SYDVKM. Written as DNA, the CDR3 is TGTGCCAGCAGTTCCTCAGGGCATCGGGGCTACACCTTC. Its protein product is CASSSSGHRGYTF.

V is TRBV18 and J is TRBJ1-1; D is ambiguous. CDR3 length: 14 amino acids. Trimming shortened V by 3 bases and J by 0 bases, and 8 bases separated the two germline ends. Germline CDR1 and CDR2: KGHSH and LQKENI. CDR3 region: CASSPSQMNTEAFF. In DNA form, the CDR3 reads TGTGCCAGCTCACCTTCCCAGATGAACACTGAAGCTTTCTTT.

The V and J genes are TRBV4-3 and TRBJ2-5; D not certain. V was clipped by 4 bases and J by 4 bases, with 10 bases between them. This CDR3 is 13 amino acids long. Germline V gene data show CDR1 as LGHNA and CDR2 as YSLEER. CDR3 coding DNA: TGCGCCAGCAGCCCCGGAAGGAGAGAGACCCAGTACTTC. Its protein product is CASSPGRRETQYF.

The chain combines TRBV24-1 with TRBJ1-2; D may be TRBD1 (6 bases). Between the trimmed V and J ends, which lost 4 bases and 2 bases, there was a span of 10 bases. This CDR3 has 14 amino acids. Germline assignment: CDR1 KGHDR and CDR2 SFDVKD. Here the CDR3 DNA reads TGTGCCACCAGTGACTCCGACAGGAACTATGGCTACACCTTC. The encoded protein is CATSDSDRNYGYTF.

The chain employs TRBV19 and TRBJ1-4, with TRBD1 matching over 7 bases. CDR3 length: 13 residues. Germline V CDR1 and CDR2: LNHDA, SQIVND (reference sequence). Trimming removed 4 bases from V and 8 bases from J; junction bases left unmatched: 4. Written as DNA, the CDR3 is TGTGCCAGTAGTACCCCGACAGGGGAAAAACTGTTTTTT. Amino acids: CASSTPTGEKLFF.

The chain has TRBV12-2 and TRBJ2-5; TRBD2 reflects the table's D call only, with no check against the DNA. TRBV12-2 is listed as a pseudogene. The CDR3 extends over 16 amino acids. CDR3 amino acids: CASRPPSGSIQETQYF. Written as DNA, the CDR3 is TGTGCAAGTCGACCTCCTAGCGGGAGCATCCAAGAGACCCAGTACTTC.

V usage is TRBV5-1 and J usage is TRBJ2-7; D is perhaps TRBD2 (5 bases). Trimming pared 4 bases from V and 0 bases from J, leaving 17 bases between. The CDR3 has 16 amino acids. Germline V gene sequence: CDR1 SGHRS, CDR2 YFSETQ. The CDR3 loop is CASSLAASRSSYEQYF. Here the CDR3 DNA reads TGCGCCAGCAGCCTCGCCGCTAGCCGGAGCTCCTACGAGCAGTACTTC.

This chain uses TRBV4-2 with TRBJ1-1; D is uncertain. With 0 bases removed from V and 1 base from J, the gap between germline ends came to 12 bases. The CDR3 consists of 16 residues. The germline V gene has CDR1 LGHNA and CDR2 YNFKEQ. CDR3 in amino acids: CASSQEGAAENTEAFF. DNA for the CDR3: TGTGCCAGCAGCCAAGAGGGCGCCGCCGAGAACACTGAAGCTTTCTTT.

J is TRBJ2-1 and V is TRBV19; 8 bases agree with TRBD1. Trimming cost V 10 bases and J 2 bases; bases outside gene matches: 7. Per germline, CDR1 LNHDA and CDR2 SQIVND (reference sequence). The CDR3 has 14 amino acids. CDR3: CATADRAPYNEQFF. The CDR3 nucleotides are TGTGCCACCGCGGACAGGGCGCCCTACAATGAGCAGTTCTTC.

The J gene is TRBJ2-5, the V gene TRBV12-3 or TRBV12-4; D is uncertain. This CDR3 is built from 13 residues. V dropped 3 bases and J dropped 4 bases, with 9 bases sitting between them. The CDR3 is CASSLIRGETQYF. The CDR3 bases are TGTGCCAGCAGTTTGATTAGAGGAGAGACCCAGTACTTC.

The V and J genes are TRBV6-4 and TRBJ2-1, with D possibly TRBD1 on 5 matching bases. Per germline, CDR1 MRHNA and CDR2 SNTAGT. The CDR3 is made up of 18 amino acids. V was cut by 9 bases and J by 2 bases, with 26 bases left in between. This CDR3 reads CARDREGVGHRAYNEQFF. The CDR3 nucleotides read TGTGCCAGGGATAGGGAAGGGGTGGGTCATCGAGCCTACAATGAGCAGTTCTTC.

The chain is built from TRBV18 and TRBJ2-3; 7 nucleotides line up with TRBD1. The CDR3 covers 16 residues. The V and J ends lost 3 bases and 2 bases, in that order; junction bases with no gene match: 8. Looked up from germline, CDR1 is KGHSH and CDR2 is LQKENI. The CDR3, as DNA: TGTGCCAGCTCACCTAAGGGACAGAGTTACACAGATACGCAGTATTTT. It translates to CASSPKGQSYTDTQYF.

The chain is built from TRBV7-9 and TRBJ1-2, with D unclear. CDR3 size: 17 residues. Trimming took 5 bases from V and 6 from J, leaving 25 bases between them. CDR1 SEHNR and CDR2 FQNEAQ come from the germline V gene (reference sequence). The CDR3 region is CASSPSPIEKPADGYTF. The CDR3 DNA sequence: TGTGCCAGCAGCCCGAGTCCAATTGAGAAACCCGCGGATGGCTACACCTTC.

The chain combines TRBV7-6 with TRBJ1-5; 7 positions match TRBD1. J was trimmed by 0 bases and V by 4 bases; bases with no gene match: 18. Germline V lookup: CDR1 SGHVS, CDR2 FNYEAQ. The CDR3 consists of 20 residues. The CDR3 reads CASSWGQRQGMGASNQPQHF. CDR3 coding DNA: TGTGCCAGCAGCTGGGGTCAACGACAGGGAATGGGTGCTAGCAATCAGCCCCAGCATTTT.

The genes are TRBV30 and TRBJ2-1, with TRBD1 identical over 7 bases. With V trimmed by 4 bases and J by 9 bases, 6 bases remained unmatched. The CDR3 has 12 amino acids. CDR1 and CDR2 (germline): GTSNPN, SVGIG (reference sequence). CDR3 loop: CAWTMTGTEQFF. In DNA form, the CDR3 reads TGTGCCTGGACCATGACAGGGACTGAGCAGTTCTTC.

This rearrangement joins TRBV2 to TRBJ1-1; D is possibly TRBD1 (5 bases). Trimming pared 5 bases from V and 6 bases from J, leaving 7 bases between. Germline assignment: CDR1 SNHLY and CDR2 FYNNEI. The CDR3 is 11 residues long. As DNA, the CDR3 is TGTGCCAGCAGTCTAGGGGCTGAAGCTTTCTTT. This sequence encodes CASSLGAEAFF.

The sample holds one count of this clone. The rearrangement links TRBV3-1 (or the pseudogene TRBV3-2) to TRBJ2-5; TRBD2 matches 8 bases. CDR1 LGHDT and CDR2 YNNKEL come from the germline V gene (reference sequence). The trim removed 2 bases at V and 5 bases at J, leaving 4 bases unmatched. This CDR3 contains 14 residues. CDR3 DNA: TGTGCCAGCAGCCAACGGGGGGGTCTGGAGACCCAGTACTTC. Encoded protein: CASSQRGGLETQYF.